Below, 17 T cell receptor beta chains from the same sample are listed, as sequenced in a study of graft-versus-host responses after intestinal transplantation. For these TCRs, the target antigens are not known. Produced via immunoSEQ multiplex PCR; TCRdb's table is partial and in-frame only. The sample lists 50,000 to 75,000 clones, 90% to 95% occurring once. The material was unstimulated CD4+ T cells sorted from spleen or lymph node cells, obtained before transplant. The receptors here all came from a human donor who was the organ donor for an intestinal transplant.

This chain joins TRBV4-1 and TRBJ2-1; no clear D. The CDR3 length is 13 residues. Trimming stripped 3 bases from V and 12 bases from J, with 15 bases between. Germline CDR1 MGHRA, CDR2 YSYEKL. CDR3 protein: CASSQGWGSGQFF. The CDR3 bases are TGCGCCAGCAGCCAGGGGTGGGGAAGTGGGCAGTTCTTC.

The V and J genes are TRBV5-1 and TRBJ2-3, with 13 bases lining up with TRBD2. The V gene end was trimmed by 2 bases and the J gene end by 1 base; junction bases not matched to a gene: 4. This CDR3 contains 17 residues. Per germline, CDR1 SGHRS and CDR2 YFSETQ. The CDR3 here is CASSLRGLAGGTDTQYF. The CDR3 coding sequence is TGCGCCAGCAGCTTACGAGGACTAGCGGGGGGCACAGATACGCAGTATTTT.

This rearrangement joins TRBV7-8 to TRBJ2-3; D could derive from TRBD1 or TRBD2 (6 bases each). Germline V gene lookup returns CDR1 SGHVS and CDR2 FQNEAQ. The CDR3 spans 16 residues. V was shortened by 5 bases and J by 6 bases, with 21 bases between the two germline ends. Here the CDR3 DNA reads TGTGCCAGCAGCCCCAGAGTATTGCGGAGGGGGGATACGCAGTATTTT. Translated: CASSPRVLRRGDTQYF.

This rearrangement joins TRBV27 to TRBJ1-1, with D tentatively TRBD1 (6 bases). CDR1 and CDR2 (germline): MNHEY, SMNVEV (reference sequence). V lost 6 bases, J lost 5 bases, and 19 bases lay in between. The length of the CDR3 is 15 residues. The DNA for the CDR3 is TGTGCCAGCAGCCATAGTGGGGGGCGCCGAACTGAAGCTTTCTTT. Amino acids: CASSHSGGRRTEAFF.

The chain carries TRBV7-2 and TRBJ2-2; perhaps TRBD2 as D (5 bases). CDR1 is SGHTA, CDR2 FQGNSA, per germline. V shed 4 bases and J shed 6 bases, with 9 bases lying between them. This CDR3 has 13 residues. The CDR3 spells CASSSGYPGELFF. The CDR3 bases are TGTGCCAGCAGCTCGGGATACCCCGGGGAGCTGTTTTTT.

A word on this clone: A read error may account for a junction end that differs from germline. This sequence joins TRBV7-7 and TRBJ2-1; no reliable D call. In germline, CDR1 is SSHAT, CDR2 FNYEAQ (reference sequence). This CDR3 region has 13 residues. The CDR3 DNA reads TGTGCTAGCAGCTTAGATCGGTACAATGAGCAGTTCTTC. Its translation is CASSLDRYNEQFF. Variable domain in full (rest from reference TRBV7-7 and TRBJ2-1): GAGVSQSPRYKVTKRGQDVTLRCDPISSHATLYWYQQALGQGPEFLTYFNYEAQPDKSGLPSDRFSAERPEGSISTLTIQRTEQRDSAMYRCASSLDRYNEQFFGPGTRLTVL.

This sequence joins TRBV9 and TRBJ2-3; D is unresolved. Trimming left V 0 bases short and J 5 bases short, with 10 bases between. In germline, CDR1 is SGDLS, CDR2 YYNGEE. The CDR3 loop spans 14 amino acids. CDR3 in amino acids: CASSVGPGGDTQYF. Written as DNA, the CDR3 is TGTGCCAGCAGCGTAGGCCCGGGTGGAGATACGCAGTATTTT.

CDR3 region: CASSLRVGRATNEKLFF. In DNA form, the CDR3 reads TGTGCCAGCAGCTTAAGGGTAGGGCGCGCAACTAATGAAAAACTGTTTTTT. The chain combines TRBV13 with TRBJ1-4; no clear D. CDR1 and CDR2 from the germline V gene are PRHDT and FYEKMQ (reference sequence). V lost 2 bases and J 0 bases, leaving 13 bases between the germline ends. The CDR3 loop spans 17 amino acids.

This rearrangement joins TRBV6-4 to TRBJ1-5, with a tentative D call TRBD1 (6 bases). The CDR3 extends over 20 amino acids. The germline V and J ends were trimmed by 0 bases and 1 base, with 22 bases remaining between them. The germline V gene has CDR1 MRHNA and CDR2 SNTAGT. This CDR3 reads CASSDSNLPIRGLSNQPQHF. Here the CDR3 DNA reads TGTGCCAGCAGTGACTCGAACCTCCCGATCAGGGGTCTCAGCAATCAGCCCCAGCATTTT.

The chain joins TRBV15 to TRBJ1-6; tentatively, D is TRBD1 (5 bases). CDR3 length: 15 amino acids. Germline CDR1 LNHNV, CDR2 YYDKDF (reference sequence). V lost 3 bases and J 8 bases, leaving 14 bases between the germline ends. In nucleotides, the CDR3 is TGTGCCACCAGCAGGGGTTCAGGGAGGGATTCACCCCTCCACTTT. This codes for CATSRGSGRDSPLHF.

The chain joins TRBV7-3 to TRBJ2-3; D is possibly TRBD1 or TRBD2 (6 bases each). This CDR3 comprises 14 residues. The V end lost 5 bases, the J end lost 2 bases, and 11 bases lay between the germline ends. CDR1 and CDR2 (germline): SGHTA, FQGTGA. The DNA of the CDR3 is TGTGCCAGCAGCGAATGGGGGGCCACAGATACGCAGTATTTT. Its translation: CASSEWGATDTQYF.

The chain combines TRBV5-5 with TRBJ1-4; no definite D call. The germline gives CDR1 SGHKS, CDR2 YYEKEE (reference sequence). This CDR3 has 16 amino acids. The V and J ends lost 1 base and 0 bases respectively, with 10 bases between them. CDR3 DNA: TGTGCCAGCAGCTTGTGGCAGACTGCAACTAATGAAAAACTGTTTTTT. Translated, it gives CASSLWQTATNEKLFF.

The gene calls are TRBV9 and TRBJ2-2; weak D call: TRBD1 (5 bases). V was pared by 0 bases and J by 5 bases, with 11 bases between. Germline V gene sequence: CDR1 SGDLS, CDR2 YYNGEE. The CDR3 is made up of 15 amino acids. CDR3 in amino acids: CASSVAHPGTGELFF. The CDR3 bases are TGTGCCAGCAGCGTAGCCCACCCAGGGACCGGGGAGCTGTTTTTT.

This clone showed up just once. The chain recombines TRBV5-1 with TRBJ2-1; TRBD2 aligns across 8 bases. This CDR3 is built from 15 residues. CDR1 is SGHRS, CDR2 YFSETQ, per germline. V shed 3 bases, J shed 9 bases, and the junction held 11 bases outside the gene matches. The CDR3: CASSSLSRGDREQFF. The DNA of the CDR3 is TGCGCCAGCAGCTCCCTCTCGCGGGGGGATCGTGAGCAGTTCTTC. Filled out from reference TRBV5-1 and TRBJ2-1, the complete variable domain reads KAGVTQTPRYLIKTRGQQVTLSCSPISGHRSVSWYQQTPGQGLQFLFEYFSETQRNKGNFPGRFSGRQFSNSRSEMNVSTLELGDSALYLCASSSLSRGDREQFFGPGTRLTVL.

The rearrangement joins TRBV6-1 to TRBJ2-7, with 12 nucleotides matching TRBD2. J gave up 3 bases and V 4 bases, and 4 bases lay outside the gene matches. This CDR3 contains 15 residues. Germline V gene data show CDR1 as MNHNS and CDR2 as SASEGT. As DNA, the CDR3 is TGTGCCAGCAGTGCTCTAGCGGGGGGGATCTACGAGCAGTACTTC. As protein: CASSALAGGIYEQYF.

The chain recombines TRBV4-1 with TRBJ2-6; no reliable D call. The CDR3 has 15 residues. The germline V gene encodes CDR1 MGHRA and CDR2 YSYEKL. V was clipped by 2 bases and J by 2 bases, with 7 bases between them. The CDR3: CASSQSSTGANVLTF. As DNA, the CDR3 is TGCGCCAGCAGCCAATCCAGTACTGGGGCCAACGTCCTGACTTTC.

This chain joins TRBV6-5 and TRBJ1-2; 8 bases line up with TRBD1. The CDR3 totals 11 residues. CDR1 and CDR2 from the germline V gene are MNHEY and SVGAGI. V was pared by 6 bases and J by 13 bases, with 7 bases of the junction left unmatched. The CDR3 loop reads CASRGQVLITF. The CDR3 DNA reads as TGTGCCAGCAGGGGACAGGTGTTAATCACCTTC.